These T cell receptor beta chains were read from a single sample in a study of cytomegalovirus exposure and HLA in healthy donors. Generated by immunoSEQ multiplex PCR, the TCRdb table keeps only in-frame clones and is missing some. Of about 100,000 clones listed, about 70% are singletons. Sequenced material: PBMCs. These receptors were taken from a woman aged 40-49 years in good health and CMV-seronegative. Each CDR3 is given with its conserved first and last residue. Fields, in order: V gene, D gene, CDR3 protein. D genes are given only for firm matches.

TRBV19	NA	CASSIGLTGEGNTEAFF
TRBV7-9	NA	CSSSHTGFGETQYF
TRBV29-1	TRBD1	CSVGQGAGQPQHF
TRBV10-2	TRBD1	CASSSGQGWSYEQYF
TRBV28	TRBD1	CASSGQGALGYGYTF
TRBV30	TRBD1	CAWEGTGAEQYF
TRBV28	NA	CASRPSRGGVLAKNIQYF
TRBV7-2	NA	CASSLAPGVGNSPLHF
TRBV30	TRBD1	CAWRVGQISPLHF
TRBV4-3	TRBD2	CASSIGTSGSYEQYF
TRBV28	TRBD1	CASSPRGTGIDTQYF
TRBV9	TRBD2	CASSLRSSGGANEQFF
TRBV9	TRBD1	CAGSAMTGTGNTIYF
TRBV27	TRBD2	CASSPLAGAYNEQFF
TRBV4-1	NA	CASSGGEQFF
TRBV5-8	NA	CASSLAVDTGTDTQYF
TRBV6-5	NA	CASSSTPTEIYGYTF
TRBV6-1	TRBD2	CASRSREYNEQYF
TRBV6-6	TRBD1	CASRSTGGYGYTF
TRBV4-1	TRBD1	CASSQDLPGGITQPQHF
TRBV27	TRBD1	CASSLTGDSYNEQFF
TRBV27	TRBD2	CASSLNPPSERGLYNEQFF
TRBV6-6	NA	CASSNQEGNEQFF
TRBV4-1	TRBD2	CASSQEGAGGHTGELFF
TRBV28	NA	CASSLQVPVGNEQFF
TRBV10-3	TRBD2	CAIKGLAGEGLDEQYF
TRBV10-3	NA	CAISQVSYEQYF
TRBV7-3	NA	CASSLEGPTEAFF
TRBV5-1	NA	CASSLERGIDTIYF
TRBV18	TRBD1	CASSLRDRHEAFF
TRBV11-2	TRBD2	CASSPLAGGINNEQFF
TRBV11-2	NA	CASSSQGAAGGTQYF
TRBV12-5	NA	CASGLLLGRSGNSPLHF
TRBV7-9	TRBD1	CSSSRRTGNSGANVLTF
TRBV7-3	NA	CASSLRKGRVTGNTIYF
TRBV9	TRBD1	CASSPRDRPYGYTF